The next 5 T cell receptor beta chains were all read from a single sample in a study of shared clonotypes between healthy human individuals. Using immunoSEQ multiplex PCR, the repertoire was profiled, and TCRdb retains in-frame clones only, with some absent. The sample yields some 2,400,000 clones, approximately 95% seen once. The sequenced material came from naive CD4+ T cells sorted from blood. Stated subset: CD45RA+ positively selected. The origin of the receptors is a man aged 18-30 years in good health.

J is TRBJ1-2 and V is TRBV2; D is uncertain. This CDR3 has 13 amino acids. The V and J ends lost 4 bases and 4 bases respectively, with 10 bases between them. Germline loops: CDR1 SNHLY, CDR2 FYNNEI. CDR3 DNA: TGTGCCAGCAGTGTCGGAGGCGGCTATGGCTACACCTTC. As protein: CASSVGGGYGYTF.

This chain links TRBV28 with TRBJ2-2; possible D gene TRBD1, 5 bases. Germline CDR1 is MDHEN and CDR2 is SYDVKM. V gave up 8 bases and J gave up 5 bases, with 18 bases separating them. The CDR3 consists of 15 residues. CDR3 DNA: TGTGCCAGCCAAGGATGGCAGGGTGGTACCGGGGAGCTGTTTTTT. The encoded protein is CASQGWQGGTGELFF.

On this clone: At the DNA level, this CDR3 is encoded by other sequences in the same sample as well. This chain links TRBV7-2 with TRBJ2-3; possible D gene TRBD2, 6 bases. CDR1 and CDR2 (germline): SGHTA, FQGNSA. The CDR3 consists of 15 residues. V lost 3 bases and J lost 0, with 10 bases in between. CDR3 in DNA: TGTGCCAGCAGCTTTAGCGGCACTAGCACAGATACGCAGTATTTT. Amino acids: CASSFSGTSTDTQYF.

The genes are TRBV4-3 and TRBJ2-7, with D possibly matching TRBD2 (5 bases). From germline, CDR1 is LGHNA and CDR2 YSLEER. The CDR3 covers 15 residues. Trimming left V 0 bases short and J 5 bases short, with 14 bases between. The CDR3 sequence is CASSQDPLATNEQYF. The CDR3 coding sequence is TGCGCCAGCAGCCAAGATCCCCTAGCTACGAACGAGCAGTACTTC.

J is TRBJ1-1 and V is TRBV6-5; perhaps TRBD1 as D (6 bases). The CDR3 totals 15 residues. The germline V and J ends were trimmed by 5 bases and 1 base, with 14 bases remaining between them. Looked up from germline, CDR1 is MNHEY and CDR2 is SVGAGI. Here the CDR3 DNA reads TGTGCCAGCAGTCCTCGGTGGGGGCGGAACACTGAAGCTTTCTTT. Translation gives CASSPRWGRNTEAFF.